This entry features one TCR beta chain sequence. What it recognizes is unknown. The data belong to a study of cytomegalovirus exposure and HLA in healthy donors. Primers: 60 Vbeta forward and 13 Jbeta reverse. Sequencing was performed with immunoSEQ multiplex PCR; in TCRdb, only in-frame clones are kept and a portion is missing. The sample comprises about 150,000 clones, roughly 79% of which are singletons, and roughly 0.99% rests with the top ten. CDR1 is SSHAT and CDR2 is FNYEAQ in the germline V gene (reference sequence). The CDR3 has 14 residues. Study-wide results and limits: A reported reduction in N-insertions relative to the approximately 690-donor mean was seen in an Asian-associated ancestry cluster in a later analysis.

Sequenced sample: PBMCs. The rearrangement uses TRBV7-7 and TRBJ2-5, with D possibly matching TRBD1 (5 bases). The J call may be in error: the DNA end matches TRBJ2-7 better. This receptor was identified in a male donor in good health and CMV-seronegative. The CDR3 reads CASSQSQGSYEQYF. The DNA of the CDR3 is TGTGCCAGCAGCCAGTCCCAGGGATCCTACGAGCAGTACTTC.